This T cell receptor beta chain was profiled in a study of vaccination and CD4 T cells after COVID-19. Overall study: The study enrolled six male and four female convalescents, two of whom were Hispanic.

Regarding this clonotype: Its antigen is not known.

J was trimmed by 9 bases and V by 4 bases; bases with no gene match: 6. CDR1 LGHNA and CDR2 YNFKEQ come from the germline V gene. The CDR3 has 14 residues. Treatment noted: roughly ten-day PBMC culture with coronavirus spike peptide pools or control peptides (ViraFEST assay). ViraFEST used peptide pools to expand antigen-specific T cells, then sequenced TCRs. It was on days 3 and 7 that half the medium was replaced with fresh IL-2 medium. With the Oncomine TCR Beta short-read assay, DNA from cultured CD4+ T cells was sequenced. TCRdb ran MiXCR on the PCR reads and lists one entry per CDR3 protein. The sample lists approximately 12,000 distinct CDR3 sequences, roughly 60% occurring once.

This rearrangement joins TRBV4-2 to TRBJ2-4; 10 nucleotides match TRBD2. Here the sequenced sample was CD4+ T cells from blood, cultured in vitro, taken before SARS-CoV-2 vaccination. This sequence originates from a human donor who had recovered from COVID-19. Here the CDR3 reads CASSRRTSGGIQYF. CDR3 coding DNA: TGTGCCAGCAGCCGCCGGACTAGCGGCGGCATTCAGTACTTC.